The present TCR beta chain was sequenced within a study of cytomegalovirus exposure and HLA in healthy donors. Study outcomes and limitations: Reported findings show TCR beta sequences accurately forecast HLA-A and HLA-B alleles in most subjects. TCR beta V- and J-gene trimming, according to a later analysis, was linked to a missense DCLRE1C variant.

A note on this clone: As yet, its antigen is unknown.

Amplification used 60 Vbeta primers and 13 Jbeta primers. Sequencing used immunoSEQ multiplex PCR; TCRdb keeps in-frame clones, though not all of them. The sample contains under 200,000 clones, around 79% of which appear only once. The ends lost 10 bases at V and 4 bases at J; junction bases unmatched: 4. CDR3 length: 12 residues. Germline lookup yields CDR1 SEHNR and CDR2 FQNEAQ (reference sequence). This clonotype was obtained from a male donor in good health and CMV-seropositive. The chain combines TRBV7-9 with TRBJ1-3, with TRBD1 matching 7 bases. The sample comprised PBMCs. The CDR3 nucleotides are TGTGCCATTTGGGGACAGGGAAACACCATATATTTT. The encoded protein is CAIWGQGNTIYF. Full variable domain (outside the CDR3, taken from reference TRBV7-9 and TRBJ1-3): DTGVSQNPRHKITKRGQNVTFRCDPISEHNRLYWYRQTLGQGPEFLTYFQNEAQLEKSRLLSDRFSAERPKGSFSTLEIQRTEQGDSAMYLCAIWGQGNTIYFGEGSWLTVV.